The rows below give T cell receptor beta chains drawn from one sample of a study of identical twins. TCRdb fed the 5' RACE reads into MiXCR, producing one record per CDR3 protein. In the table there are under 350,000 distinct CDR3 sequences, more than 8% of which are singletons. These data were also reused for a study on yellow fever vaccine responses in identical twins.

The sequenced sample was CD8+ T cells sorted from blood. Receptor source: a woman younger than 30 in good health. Each CDR3 is given with its conserved first and last residue. D genes are given only for firm matches. Clone size is stated in some rows and not others, as once, few, many or a class when expanded.

V gene	D gene	clone size	J gene	CDR3 DNA	CDR3 protein
TRBV5-1	TRBD2	-	TRBJ2-3	TGCGCCAGCAGCTTGGTACTAGCGGACACAGATACGCAGTATTTT	CASSLVLADTDTQYF
TRBV12-3/TRBV12-4	TRBD1	few	TRBJ2-7	TGTGCCAGCACCCCCCTTCGTGGACAGGGCAGCGAGCAGTACTTC	CASTPLRGQGSEQYF
TRBV4-1	-	many	TRBJ2-1	TGCGCCAGCAGCCAAGAACGGGCGTTCCCTCAGCTGGATGAGCAGTTCTTC	CASSQERAFPQLDEQFF
TRBV4-1	TRBD1	many	TRBJ1-2	TGCGCCAGCAGCGCCCGGGACAGGGGCTACACCTTC	CASSARDRGYTF
TRBV7-9	TRBD1	few	TRBJ2-1	TGTGCCAGCAGCGGGACGGTGGACAGGGGGCCCAATGAGCAGTTCTTC	CASSGTVDRGPNEQFF
TRBV14	-	few	TRBJ2-6	TGTGCCAGCAGCCAAGTGGGCAGGGCCAGCTCTGGGGCCAACGTCCTGACTTTC	CASSQVGRASSGANVLTF
TRBV11-2	TRBD2	-	TRBJ2-2	TGTGCCAGCAGCTTTTTGCGGGGGGTTTTCGACGCCGGGGAGCTGTTTTTT	CASSFLRGVFDAGELFF
TRBV11-3	-	many	TRBJ2-1	TGTGCCAGCAGCTTATCCAGGGCGGGATGGGGTAATGAGCAGTTCTTC	CASSLSRAGWGNEQFF
TRBV20-1	-	few	TRBJ1-6	TGCAGTGCTAGAGATTGGGGTTGGTCAGGTAATTCACCCCTCCACTTT	CSARDWGWSGNSPLHF
TRBV28	-	-	TRBJ2-2	TGTGCCAGCAGAACGGACAGGGAGGGTACCGGGGAGCTGTTTTTT	CASRTDREGTGELFF
TRBV11-1	-	-	TRBJ2-6	TGTGCCAGCAGCCCGGACAGCAGCTCTGGGGCCAACGTCCTGACTTTC	CASSPDSSSGANVLTF
TRBV20-1	-	few	TRBJ2-7	TGCAGTGCCCCGTCAGAGGTTACCTACGAGCAGTACTTC	CSAPSEVTYEQYF
TRBV15	-	many	TRBJ2-1	TGTGCCACCAGCAGGTCCAATGAGCAGTTCTTC	CATSRSNEQFF
TRBV27	TRBD2	few	TRBJ2-7	TGTGCCAGCAGTTGGGGGGGATCCTCCTACGAGCAGTACTTC	CASSWGGSSYEQYF
TRBV7-8	-	many	TRBJ2-1	TGTGCCAGCGCCCCATCGTGGAGCTCCTACAATGAGCAGTTCTTC	CASAPSWSSYNEQFF
TRBV29-1	-	many	TRBJ1-1	TGCAGCGCCGAGGGGGAGAACACTGAAGCTTTCTTT	CSAEGENTEAFF
TRBV12-3/TRBV12-4	TRBD2	many	TRBJ2-1	TGTGCCAGCAGGATAGCGGGAGTGGTAGGGCAGTTCTTC	CASRIAGVVGQFF
TRBV20-1	-	few	TRBJ1-2	TGCAGTGCTAGGGACGGCCTAGCTAACTATGGCTACACCTTC	CSARDGLANYGYTF
TRBV7-3	-	many	TRBJ2-3	TGTGCCAGCAGCTTAGGTTCTATCAGCACAGATACGCAGTATTTT	CASSLGSISTDTQYF
TRBV20-1	TRBD2	few	TRBJ2-1	TGCAGTGCTAGAGCTTCGGGGGGAATGAATGAGCAGTTCTTC	CSARASGGMNEQFF
TRBV29-1	-	many	TRBJ2-1	TGCAGCGTTGAAGGTTTATGGACTCGGTACAATGAGCAGTTCTTC	CSVEGLWTRYNEQFF
TRBV5-4	TRBD1	few	TRBJ2-7	TGTGCCAGCAGCTTTGGACAGGGACTCTACGAGCAGTACTTC	CASSFGQGLYEQYF
TRBV5-5	TRBD1	many	TRBJ2-7	TGTGCCAGCAGCTGGGGGACAGGGGCGTACGAGCAGTACTTC	CASSWGTGAYEQYF
TRBV20-1	-	few	TRBJ2-7	TGCAGTGCGGGTGATACCTACGAGCAGTACTTC	CSAGDTYEQYF
TRBV5-6	TRBD1	-	TRBJ2-1	TGTGCCAGCAGCTCAGGACAGGTTTACAATGAGCAGTTCTTC	CASSSGQVYNEQFF
TRBV4-1	TRBD1	few	TRBJ1-1	TGCGCCAGCAGCCAAGCCCCGGGACAGTACACTGAAGCTTTCTTT	CASSQAPGQYTEAFF
TRBV9	-	few	TRBJ2-7	TGTGCCAGCAGCGTAGATGGACCTCCCTACGAGCAGTACTTC	CASSVDGPPYEQYF
TRBV10-1	-	few	TRBJ2-3	TGCGCCAGCAGTAGGAGGGGGCGCGCAGATACGCAGTATTTT	CASSRRGRADTQYF
TRBV5-4	TRBD2	-	TRBJ2-7	TGTGCCAGCAGCTTGGACAAGGGACTAGCGTTAGACTACGAGCAGTACTTC	CASSLDKGLALDYEQYF
TRBV14	TRBD2	few	TRBJ2-5	TGTGCCAGCAGCCAAGATCCCAGCGGGAGTGTAACGGAGACCCAGTACTTC	CASSQDPSGSVTETQYF